This TCR beta chain was captured by sequencing in a study of vaccination effects on CD4 cells after COVID-19. TCRdb keeps only in-frame clones here, not all; method: immunoSEQ multiplex PCR. The profile shows 25,000 to 35,000 clones, approximately 70% of them singletons. As for this clone: The antigen is not known.

Trimming shortened V by 0 bases and J by 6 bases, and 14 bases separated the two germline ends. Germline-derived CDR1 and CDR2 are MNHNS and SASEGT. The CDR3 is 15 amino acids. ViraFEST used viral peptide pools to expand antigen-specific CD4+ T cells before sequencing. Upon completion of about eleven days in culture, CD4+ T cells were isolated. Of the BNT162b2 and mRNA-1273 vaccines, participants received two doses of one or the other. This rearrangement joins TRBV6-1 to TRBJ1-2; D is undetermined. The receptor comes from a human donor who received a COVID-19 vaccine. The sequencing here drew on CD4+ T cells from PBMCs cultured with HCoV-229E spike peptides, taken after COVID-19 vaccination. The DNA of the CDR3 is TGTGCCAGCAGTGAAGCTAGTCTCGGGCTCAATGGCTACACCTTC. Its protein product is CASSEASLGLNGYTF.